These 4 T cell receptor beta chains were sequenced from one sample in a study of cytomegalovirus exposure and HLA in healthy donors. A multiplex PCR was run with 60 Vbeta primers and 13 Jbeta primers. Assay used: immunoSEQ multiplex PCR; TCRdb lists only in-frame clones, some missing. The top ten clones hold under 2% of a sample with hundreds of thousands of clones, approximately 68% of them seen once. The sample comprised PBMCs. The receptors shown here come from a woman aged 25 to 39 in good health and CMV-seronegative.

This clone was counted once. J is TRBJ2-7 and V is TRBV5-6, with 10 bases lining up with TRBD1. The length of the CDR3 is 17 residues. The V segment lost 1 base and the J segment 5 bases; nucleotides outside the gene matches: 12. CDR1 and CDR2 (germline): SGHDT, YYEEEE. CDR3: CASSLSWGQGNLNEQYF. The CDR3 DNA reads as TGTGCCAGCAGCTTGTCGTGGGGACAGGGGAATTTGAACGAGCAGTACTTC.

This clone was counted a few times. The gene calls are TRBV19 and TRBJ2-1; 9 bases match TRBD2. The CDR3 is 13 amino acids. Trimming at V came to 10 bases and at J to 8 bases, leaving 9 bases not matched to a gene. Germline CDR1 and CDR2: LNHDA and SQIVND (reference sequence). CDR3 in amino acids: CATQAGGLYEQFF. The CDR3 DNA sequence: TGTGCCACCCAGGCGGGGGGGCTCTATGAGCAGTTCTTC.

In this sample, this clone turned up once. This chain joins TRBV4-1 and TRBJ2-7, with 8 bases that match TRBD1. The junction had 7 bases not matched to a gene; V was cut back by 1 base and J by 2 bases. The CDR3 is 16 residues long. From germline, CDR1 is MGHRA and CDR2 YSYEKL. CDR3 amino acids: CASSQARIQGAYEQYF. The CDR3 nucleotides read TGCGCCAGCAGCCAAGCCCGGATACAGGGGGCCTACGAGCAGTACTTC.

V usage is TRBV11-2 and J usage is TRBJ2-5, with D unclear. The J call may not be correct, given that the DNA end is closer to TRBJ2-7. Per the germline V gene, CDR1 is SGHAT and CDR2 is FQNNGV. CDR3 length: 12 residues. The CDR3 nucleotides are TGTGCCAGCAGCCCCCAATCGGTCGAGCAGTACTTC. This sequence encodes CASSPQSVEQYF.